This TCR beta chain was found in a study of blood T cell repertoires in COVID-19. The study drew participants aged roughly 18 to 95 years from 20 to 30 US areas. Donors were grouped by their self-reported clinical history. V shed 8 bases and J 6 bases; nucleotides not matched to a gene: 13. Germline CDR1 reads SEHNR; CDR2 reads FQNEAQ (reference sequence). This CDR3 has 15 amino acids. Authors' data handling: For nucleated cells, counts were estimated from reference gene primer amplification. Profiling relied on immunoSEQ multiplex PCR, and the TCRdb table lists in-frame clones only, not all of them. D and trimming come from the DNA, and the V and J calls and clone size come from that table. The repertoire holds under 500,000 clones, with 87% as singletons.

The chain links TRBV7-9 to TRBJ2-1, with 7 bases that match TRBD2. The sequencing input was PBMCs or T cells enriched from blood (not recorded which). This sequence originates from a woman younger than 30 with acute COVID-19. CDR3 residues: CASHYGPGGGNEQFF. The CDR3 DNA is TGTGCCAGCCACTACGGGCCTGGGGGGGGCAATGAGCAGTTCTTC.